The present TCR beta chain was sequenced within a study of T cells in Graves' hyperthyroidism and ophthalmopathy. Lactation, pregnancy, other autoimmune disease or uncontrolled infection led to exclusion of patients. This clonotype is categorized as medium-sized. Amplified TCR beta CDR3 regions came from RNA transcripts. HTBI primers were employed in a first-round RT-PCR of the TCR CDR3. Each CDR3 protein gets one entry after TCRdb re-called the multiplex PCR reads with MiXCR. The sample holds hundreds of thousands of distinct CDR3 sequences, approximately 24% seen once. Trimming shortened V by 2 bases and J by 4 bases, and 11 bases separated the two germline ends. CDR1 SGHTA and CDR2 FQGNSA come from the germline V gene. This CDR3 is 14 amino acids long.

Material for sequencing was blood. The chain combines TRBV7-2 with TRBJ1-2; D not resolved. The clonotype was recovered from a woman aged 25-40 years with Graves' ophthalmopathy. The CDR3 region is CASSLSALGYGYTF. The DNA for the CDR3 is TGTGCCAGCAGCTTATCTGCCCTCGGCTATGGCTACACCTTC.